Following are 22 T cell receptor beta chains from one sample sequenced in a study of T cell changes during pregnancy in multiple sclerosis. Method: immunoSEQ multiplex PCR; TCRdb's copy keeps in-frame clones and lacks some. In the table there are about 69,000 clones, roughly 93% of which are singletons. The sample in question was peripheral blood, obtained in the third trimester of pregnancy. These receptors came from a female donor with multiple sclerosis, enrolled in a pregnancy study.

The rearrangement joins TRBV28 to TRBJ1-1, with D maybe TRBD1 (5 bases). Trimming removed 2 bases at V and 6 bases at J, with 13 bases between. The CDR3 contains 14 residues. From germline, CDR1 is MDHEN and CDR2 SYDVKM. DNA of the CDR3: TGTGCCAGCAGTTTACCCCAGGGAGGTGCTGAAGCTTTCTTT. This sequence encodes CASSLPQGGAEAFF.

Only one count was recorded for this clone. The J gene is TRBJ1-6, the V gene TRBV6-5, with 7 bases identical to TRBD1. Germline loops: CDR1 MNHEY, CDR2 SVGAGI. Losses at the gene ends were 3 bases for V and 13 bases for J; bases not matched to a gene: 6. The CDR3 extends over 13 amino acids. The CDR3 DNA reads TGTGCCAGCAGTTATGAGAGGGGGCCGCCCCTCCACTTT. It encodes CASSYERGPPLHF.

The rearrangement links TRBV30 to TRBJ1-4; D may be TRBD1 (5 bases). CDR1 and CDR2 from the germline V gene are GTSNPN and SVGIG (reference sequence). The germline V and J ends were trimmed by 2 bases and 0 bases, with 10 bases remaining between them. CDR3 length equals 15 residues. CDR3 protein: CAWSYPGATNEKLFF. DNA for the CDR3: TGTGCCTGGAGTTACCCGGGGGCAACTAATGAAAAACTGTTTTTT.

V is TRBV5-5 and J is TRBJ1-2; tentatively, D is TRBD1 (6 bases). CDR1 is SGHKS and CDR2 is YYEKEE in the germline V gene (reference sequence). This CDR3 contains 16 residues. The ends were cut back, 2 bases at V and 6 bases at J, with 20 bases in the middle. In DNA form, the CDR3 reads TGTGCCAGCAGCTTATTCACAGGGATTAGAGCGGATGGCTACACCTTC. This encodes CASSLFTGIRADGYTF.

V gene TRBV30 combines with J gene TRBJ1-1, with D possibly being TRBD1 (5 bases). The CDR3 is 11 amino acids. CDR1 and CDR2 from the germline V gene are GTSNPN and SVGIG (reference sequence). With 0 bases removed from V and 13 bases from J, the gap between germline ends came to 12 bases. This chain's CDR3 is CAWSVLGGVFF. The DNA for the CDR3 is TGTGCCTGGAGTGTACTCGGGGGGGTTTTCTTT.

The rearrangement joins TRBV6-5 to TRBJ2-2; a weak D match, TRBD1 (6 bases). From germline, CDR1 is MNHEY and CDR2 SVGAGI. V was trimmed by 4 bases and J by 5 bases, leaving 17 bases between them. CDR3 size: 16 residues. The CDR3 DNA reads TGTGCCAGCAGTTGGAAGGGGGTACCCGGGACCGGGGAGCTGTTTTTT. Protein product: CASSWKGVPGTGELFF.

The chain has TRBV5-1 and TRBJ1-1; weak D call: TRBD1 (5 bases). V was shortened by 0 bases and J by 0 bases, with 12 bases between the two germline ends. Per germline, CDR1 SGHRS and CDR2 YFSETQ. The CDR3 loop spans 16 amino acids. The CDR3 reads CASSLEGAKLNTEAFF. For the CDR3, the DNA is TGCGCCAGCAGCTTGGAAGGGGCGAAACTGAACACTGAAGCTTTCTTT.

CDR3 nucleotide sequence: TGTGCCATCGGCGGAGCCATGAACACTGAAGCTTTCTTT. This sequence encodes CAIGGAMNTEAFF. The chain links TRBV10-3 to TRBJ1-1; D gene uncertain. CDR1 is ENHRY and CDR2 is SYGVKD in the germline V gene. V was shortened by 8 bases and J by 0 bases, with 10 bases between the two germline ends. The CDR3 loop spans 13 amino acids.

The rearrangement links TRBV9 to TRBJ2-3; TRBD2 might be the D (7 bases). Germline-derived CDR1 and CDR2 are SGDLS and YYNGEE. The CDR3 consists of 16 residues. V shed 4 bases and J shed 2 bases, with 17 bases lying between them. The CDR3 nucleotides read TGTGCCAGCAGCCTAAGAGGGGGGGCCACCACAGATACGCAGTATTTT. Protein: CASSLRGGATTDTQYF.

The genes are TRBV5-1 and TRBJ2-7; a weak D match, TRBD2 (5 bases). The CDR3 loop spans 14 amino acids. The germline V gene encodes CDR1 SGHRS and CDR2 YFSETQ. Trimming removed 0 bases at V and 7 bases at J, with 14 bases between. CDR3 amino acids: CASSLEWGAAEQYF. CDR3 sequence (DNA): TGCGCCAGCAGCTTGGAGTGGGGAGCCGCGGAGCAGTACTTC.

The chain links TRBV12-5 to TRBJ2-7, with 7 bases that match TRBD1. Germline loops: CDR1 LGHNT, CDR2 FRNRAP. V trimming: 4 bases; J trimming: 1 base; junction bases outside the gene matches: 4. The CDR3 length is 14 residues. The CDR3 DNA follows: TGTGCTAGTGGTTCCCGGGACAGTTCCTACGAGCAGTACTTC. It specifies CASGSRDSSYEQYF.

The J gene is TRBJ1-3, the V gene TRBV4-2; D possibly corresponds to TRBD1 (5 bases). The CDR3 sequence is 17 residues long. Germline CDR1 LGHNA, CDR2 YNFKEQ. V was trimmed by 2 bases and J by 0 bases, leaving 14 bases between them. The CDR3 DNA follows: TGTGCCAGCAGCCAACCGCAGGGCCAGGGCTCTGGAAACACCATATATTTT. Protein: CASSQPQGQGSGNTIYF.

This clone was seen a single time. The DNA of the CDR3 is TGTGCCAGCAGTGCGACTAGCGGGGGAAACGAGCAGTTCTTC. Translated, it gives CASSATSGGNEQFF. The V and J genes are TRBV6-1 and TRBJ2-1; 12 bases are shared with TRBD2. The CDR3 runs 14 residues. V lost 4 bases and J lost 10; bases outside the gene matches: 5. Germline V gene data show CDR1 as MNHNS and CDR2 as SASEGT.

CDR3 coding DNA: TGTGCCAGCTCACCAAACAGAATAGGTAGGAATAGCAATCAGCCCCAGCATTTT. It translates to CASSPNRIGRNSNQPQHF. The rearrangement links TRBV18 to TRBJ1-5; no clear D gene. Germline CDR1 and CDR2: KGHSH and LQKENI. The CDR3 sequence is 18 residues long. Between the trimmed V and J ends, which lost 2 bases and 0 bases, there was a span of 17 bases.

The chain has TRBV28 and TRBJ1-2; weak D call: TRBD1 (5 bases). V lost 5 bases and J lost 1, with 14 bases in between. The CDR3 has 15 residues. Per germline, CDR1 MDHEN and CDR2 SYDVKM. The CDR3 coding sequence is TGTGCCAGCAGTCCCCCGGACACCCGTAACTATGGCTACACCTTC. Its protein is CASSPPDTRNYGYTF.

The rearrangement joins TRBV5-6 to TRBJ2-3; 7 bases match TRBD2. The trim removed 3 bases at V and 2 bases at J, leaving 3 bases unmatched. The CDR3 extends over 14 amino acids. Germline CDR1 is SGHDT and CDR2 is YYEEEE. The CDR3 loop is CASSYAGDTDTQYF. CDR3 coding DNA: TGTGCCAGCAGCTACGCGGGGGACACAGATACGCAGTATTTT.

The genes are TRBV7-3 and TRBJ2-1, with D possibly TRBD2 on 7 matching bases. Germline assignment: CDR1 SGHTA and CDR2 FQGTGA. The V and J ends lost 5 bases and 5 bases respectively, with 16 bases between them. The CDR3 extends over 15 amino acids. The CDR3 sequence: CASSLGGGRDNEQFF. CDR3 DNA sequence: TGTGCCAGCAGCCTGGGGGGGGGCAGAGACAATGAGCAGTTCTTC. Filled out from reference TRBV7-3 and TRBJ2-1, the complete variable domain reads GAGVSQTPSNKVTEKGKYVELRCDPISGHTALYWYRQSLGQGPEFLIYFQGTGAADDSGLPNDRFFAVRPEGSVSTLKIQRTERGDSAVYLCASSLGGGRDNEQFFGPGTRLTVL.

This clone was observed a single time. The chain recombines TRBV10-3 with TRBJ1-6; TRBD1 matches 7 bases. The CDR3 runs to 14 residues. The junction had 8 bases not matched to a gene; V was cut back by 6 bases and J by 9 bases. CDR1 and CDR2 (germline): ENHRY, SYGVKD. DNA of the CDR3: TGTGCCATCAGCCAAGGGACAGCCGTTTCACCCCTCCACTTT. This encodes CAISQGTAVSPLHF.

This clone was counted a single time. V is TRBV10-3 and J is TRBJ1-2, with a weak D call TRBD1 (5 bases). Germline CDR1 ENHRY, CDR2 SYGVKD. The CDR3 is 14 residues long. Trimming removed 6 bases at V and 4 bases at J, with 15 bases between. The CDR3 region is CAISGTMVGYGYTF. In DNA, the CDR3 is TGTGCCATCAGCGGGACTATGGTAGGCTATGGCTACACCTTC.

The CDR3 spells CASSWAGRTDTQYF. Written as DNA, the CDR3 is TGTGCCAGCAGTTGGGCAGGGAGGACAGATACGCAGTATTTT. The chain is built from TRBV27 and TRBJ2-3; maybe TRBD2 (6 bases). Germline V gene sequence: CDR1 MNHEY, CDR2 SMNVEV (reference sequence). The CDR3 length is 14 residues. V shed 4 bases and J shed 3 bases, with 11 bases lying between them.

This sequence joins TRBV5-1 and TRBJ2-1; 13 bases match TRBD2. This CDR3 is 18 amino acids long. Per the germline V gene, CDR1 is SGHRS and CDR2 is YFSETQ. With V trimmed by 0 bases and J by 0 bases, 3 bases remained unmatched. The CDR3 nucleotides are TGCGCCAGCAGCTTGGCGACTAGCGGGGGGCCCTCCTACAATGAGCAGTTCTTC. The encoded protein is CASSLATSGGPSYNEQFF.

V is TRBV27 and J is TRBJ2-2, with D possibly matching TRBD2 (5 bases). V was cut by 1 base and J by 5 bases, with 5 bases left in between. CDR1 and CDR2 from the germline V gene are MNHEY and SMNVEV (reference sequence). This CDR3 is 13 amino acids long. CDR3 residues: CASSLWRTGELFF. CDR3 nucleotides: TGTGCCAGCAGTTTATGGAGGACCGGGGAGCTGTTTTTT.